These 14 T cell receptor beta chains were all obtained from the same sample, sequenced in a study of blood T cell repertoires in COVID-19. Here immunoSEQ multiplex PCR was the method, and the copy in TCRdb shows in-frame clones only, minus some. The sample contains about 170,000 clones, around 88% of which appear only once. Sequencing was carried out using peripheral blood. The receptors come from a woman in her seventies who had recovered from COVID-19.

The chain links TRBV6-5 to TRBJ2-3, with D perhaps TRBD1 (6 bases). Per the germline V gene, CDR1 is MNHEY and CDR2 is SVGAGI. This CDR3 spans 15 amino acids. V lost 4 bases and J lost 3, with 14 bases in between. The CDR3: CASSSRGVWTDTQYF. The CDR3 nucleotides read TGTGCCAGCAGTTCCAGGGGAGTATGGACAGATACGCAGTATTTT.

The chain is built from TRBV27 and TRBJ2-1; 12 bases are shared with TRBD2. Germline V gene data show CDR1 as MNHEY and CDR2 as SMNVEV (reference sequence). This CDR3 is 20 amino acids long. Trimming at V came to 8 bases and at J to 0 bases, leaving 17 bases not matched to a gene. For the CDR3, the DNA is TGTGCCAGCGTCTCCCGGACTAGCGGGGAACCGGGCCCCTCCTACAATGAGCAGTTCTTC. Its translation is CASVSRTSGEPGPSYNEQFF.

The genes are TRBV5-4 and TRBJ1-1; 8 bases align to TRBD1. Trimming cost V 3 bases and J 1 base; bases outside gene matches: 8. Germline V lookup: CDR1 SGHNT, CDR2 YYREEE (reference sequence). The CDR3 is 16 amino acids. Here the CDR3 reads CASSSPGQGANTEAFF. In DNA, the CDR3 is TGTGCCAGCAGCTCGCCTGGACAGGGCGCGAACACTGAAGCTTTCTTT.

The J gene is TRBJ1-1, the V gene TRBV3-1 (or the pseudogene TRBV3-2); a possible D gene is TRBD1 (5 bases). Trimming cost V 1 base and J 4 bases, with 10 bases left between them. There are 14 residues in the CDR3. CDR1 is LGHDT, CDR2 YNNKEL, per germline (reference sequence). The DNA of the CDR3 is TGTGCCAGCAGCCAAGGGGTTGGGGCCACTGAAGCTTTCTTT. Translated, it gives CASSQGVGATEAFF.

This clone was detected only once. J is TRBJ1-2 and V is TRBV3-1 (or the pseudogene TRBV3-2); no definite D call. The CDR3 consists of 14 residues. The germline CDR1 and CDR2 sequences are LGHDT and YNNKEL (reference sequence). With 1 base removed from V and 8 bases from J, the gap between germline ends came to 14 bases. In nucleotides, the CDR3 is TGTGCCAGCAGCCAAGGTAACGAGGCTCGCGGCTACACCTTC. This translates into CASSQGNEARGYTF.

In its sample, this clone was seen once. The chain carries TRBV6-5 and TRBJ2-7; TRBD1 matches at 7 bases. This CDR3 region has 15 residues. Germline V gene lookup returns CDR1 MNHEY and CDR2 SVGAGI. The V gene end was trimmed by 5 bases and the J gene end by 3 bases; junction bases not matched to a gene: 10. The CDR3 DNA is TGTGCCAGCAGTACACCGGGACAGAAGCACTACGAGCAGTACTTC. This encodes CASSTPGQKHYEQYF.

The gene calls are TRBV2 and TRBJ2-3; the match to TRBD2 covers 15 bases. Germline CDR1 SNHLY, CDR2 FYNNEI. Trimming cost V 3 bases and J 2 bases; bases outside gene matches: 6. CDR3 length equals 18 residues. As DNA, the CDR3 is TGTGCCAGCAGTGAGGTGGGACTAGCGGGGGGATCCACAGATACGCAGTATTTT. It encodes CASSEVGLAGGSTDTQYF.

The chain has TRBV20-1 and TRBJ2-5; D gene uncertain. Trimming stripped 3 bases from V and 3 bases from J, with 5 bases between. From germline, CDR1 is DFQATT and CDR2 SNEGSKA (reference sequence). The CDR3 is 11 amino acids. CDR3 nucleotides: TGCAGTGCTAGCCCAAAAGAGACCCAGTACTTC. Encoded protein: CSASPKETQYF.

This clone has only a few counts. The chain carries TRBV20-1 and TRBJ2-3; D is ambiguous. The germline V and J ends were trimmed by 5 bases and 6 bases, with 9 bases remaining between them. The CDR3 totals 11 residues. CDR1 and CDR2 from the germline V gene are DFQATT and SNEGSKA (reference sequence). CDR3 residues: CSAGLQDTQYF. The CDR3 nucleotides read TGCAGTGCTGGGCTGCAGGATACGCAGTATTTT.

V usage is TRBV15 and J usage is TRBJ1-1; 7 bases are shared with TRBD1. This CDR3 is built from 13 residues. The trim removed 4 bases at V and 4 bases at J, leaving 3 bases unmatched. Germline CDR1 is LNHNV and CDR2 is YYDKDF (reference sequence). DNA of the CDR3: TGTGCCACCAGCAAACCAGGGGGCACTGAAGCTTTCTTT. Its protein product is CATSKPGGTEAFF.

J is TRBJ1-1 and V is TRBV6-5; D is possibly TRBD1 (5 bases). This CDR3 comprises 14 residues. The germline V and J ends were trimmed by 3 bases and 1 base, with 9 bases remaining between them. Looked up from germline, CDR1 is MNHEY and CDR2 is SVGAGI. The CDR3 spells CASSYFGANTEAFF. The CDR3 region has the DNA TGTGCCAGCAGTTATTTTGGGGCGAACACTGAAGCTTTCTTT.

This clone has more than one count but fewer than ten. This chain joins TRBV5-1 and TRBJ1-2, with D possibly TRBD1 on 6 matching bases. The CDR3 length is 16 residues. Germline V lookup: CDR1 SGHRS, CDR2 YFSETQ. Trimming cost V 4 bases and J 4 bases, with 20 bases left between them. The CDR3 nucleotides are TGCGCCAGCAGCCGTCACATACAGGGTGATTTCTATGGCTACACCTTC. It encodes CASSRHIQGDFYGYTF.

In this sample, this clone turned up once. The gene calls are TRBV28 and TRBJ1-1; no firm D call. The ends were cut back, 5 bases at V and 0 bases at J, with 16 bases in the middle. Germline CDR1 reads MDHEN; CDR2 reads SYDVKM. This CDR3 has 16 amino acids. The CDR3 DNA sequence: TGTGCCAGCAGTCGCCCCTCGGGGTCGCTGAACACTGAAGCTTTCTTT. Translated, it gives CASSRPSGSLNTEAFF.

This sequence joins TRBV19 and TRBJ2-5, with TRBD2 matching over 11 bases. The CDR3 extends over 18 amino acids. The germline CDR1 and CDR2 sequences are LNHDA and SQIVND (reference sequence). J gave up 4 bases and V 4 bases, and 14 bases lay outside the gene matches. CDR3 nucleotide sequence: TGTGCCAGTAGTACCCTAGGAGGAGGGCTAGCGGGGGGAGAGACCCAGTACTTC. Translating gives CASSTLGGGLAGGETQYF. The complete variable domain, with remaining parts taken from reference TRBV19 and TRBJ2-5, reads DGGITQSPKYLFRKEGQNVTLSCEQNLNHDAMYWYRQDPGQGLRLIYYSQIVNDFQKGDIAEGYSVSREKKESFPLTVTSAQKNPTAFYLCASSTLGGGLAGGETQYFGPGTRLLVL.